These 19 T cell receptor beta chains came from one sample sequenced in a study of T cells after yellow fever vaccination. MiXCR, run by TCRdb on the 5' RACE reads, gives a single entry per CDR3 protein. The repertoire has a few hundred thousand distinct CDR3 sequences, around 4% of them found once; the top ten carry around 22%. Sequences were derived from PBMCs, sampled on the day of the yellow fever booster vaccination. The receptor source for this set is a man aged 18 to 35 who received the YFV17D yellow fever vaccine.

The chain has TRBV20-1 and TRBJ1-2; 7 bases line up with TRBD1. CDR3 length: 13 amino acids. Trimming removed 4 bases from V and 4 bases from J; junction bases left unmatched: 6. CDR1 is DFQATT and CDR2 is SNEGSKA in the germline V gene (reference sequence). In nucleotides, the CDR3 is TGCAGTGCTAAGATCGGGACAGCCTATGGCTACACCTTC. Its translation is CSAKIGTAYGYTF.

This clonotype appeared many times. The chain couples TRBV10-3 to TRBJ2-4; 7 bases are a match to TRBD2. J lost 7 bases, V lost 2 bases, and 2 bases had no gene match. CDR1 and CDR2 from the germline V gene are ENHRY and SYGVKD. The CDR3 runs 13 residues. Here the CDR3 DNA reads TGTGCCATCAGTGAGGGGGAGGGGAACATTCAGTACTTC. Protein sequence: CAISEGEGNIQYF.

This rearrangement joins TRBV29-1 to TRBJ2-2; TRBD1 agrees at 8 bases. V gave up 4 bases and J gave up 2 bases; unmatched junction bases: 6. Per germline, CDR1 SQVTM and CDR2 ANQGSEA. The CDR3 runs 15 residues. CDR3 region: CSVGRGPDNTGELFF. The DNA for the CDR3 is TGCAGCGTTGGCAGGGGGCCGGATAACACCGGGGAGCTGTTTTTT.

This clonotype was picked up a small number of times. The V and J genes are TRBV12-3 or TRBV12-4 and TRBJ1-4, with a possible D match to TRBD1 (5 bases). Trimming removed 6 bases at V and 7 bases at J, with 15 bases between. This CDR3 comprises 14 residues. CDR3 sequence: CASSHNSGGEKLFF. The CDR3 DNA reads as TGTGCCAGCAGCCATAATTCCGGGGGTGAAAAACTGTTTTTT.

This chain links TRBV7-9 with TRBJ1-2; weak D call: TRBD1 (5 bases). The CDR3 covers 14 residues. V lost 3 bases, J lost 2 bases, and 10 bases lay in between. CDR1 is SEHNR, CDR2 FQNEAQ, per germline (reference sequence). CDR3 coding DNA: TGTGCCAGCAGCTTTGTGGGGCCGAACTATGGCTACACCTTC. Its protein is CASSFVGPNYGYTF.

CDR3 sequence (DNA): TGCAGTGCTAGAGGGACCATCCTCGGTGAAAAACTGTTTTTT. Translated, it gives CSARGTILGEKLFF. The rearrangement joins TRBV20-1 to TRBJ1-4; no reliable D call. This CDR3 is built from 14 residues. The V gene lost 1 base and the J gene lost 7 bases, with 13 bases spanning the gap. Germline CDR1 DFQATT, CDR2 SNEGSKA (reference sequence).

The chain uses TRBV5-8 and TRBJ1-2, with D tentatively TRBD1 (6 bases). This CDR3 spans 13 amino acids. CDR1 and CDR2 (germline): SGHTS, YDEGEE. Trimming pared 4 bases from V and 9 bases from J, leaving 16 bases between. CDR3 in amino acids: CASSGNLQGRYTF. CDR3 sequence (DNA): TGTGCCAGCAGCGGCAACTTACAGGGTCGCTACACCTTC.

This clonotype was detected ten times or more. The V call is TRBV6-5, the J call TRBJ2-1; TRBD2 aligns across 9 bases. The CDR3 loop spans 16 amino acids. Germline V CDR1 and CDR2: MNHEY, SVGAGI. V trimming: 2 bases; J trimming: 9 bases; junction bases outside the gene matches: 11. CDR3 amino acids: CASSYAVAGGRREQFF. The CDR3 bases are TGTGCCAGCAGTTACGCCGTCGCGGGGGGGCGTCGTGAGCAGTTCTTC.

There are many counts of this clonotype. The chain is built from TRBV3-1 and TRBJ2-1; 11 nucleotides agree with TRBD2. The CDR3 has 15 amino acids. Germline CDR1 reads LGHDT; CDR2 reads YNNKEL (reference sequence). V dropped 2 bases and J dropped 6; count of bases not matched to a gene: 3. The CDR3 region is CASSQFSGGANEQFF. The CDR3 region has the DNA TGTGCCAGCAGCCAATTTAGCGGGGGGGCCAATGAGCAGTTCTTC.

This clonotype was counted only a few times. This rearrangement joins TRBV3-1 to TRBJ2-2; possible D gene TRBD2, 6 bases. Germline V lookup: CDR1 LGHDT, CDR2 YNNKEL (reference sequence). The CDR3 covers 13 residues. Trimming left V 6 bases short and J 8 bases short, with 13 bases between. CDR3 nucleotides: TGTGCCAGCAGTGGCGGGATCACGGGGGAGCTGTTTTTT. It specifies CASSGGITGELFF. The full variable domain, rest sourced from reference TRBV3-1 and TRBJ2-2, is DTAVSQTPKYLVTQMGNDKSIKCEQNLGHDTMYWYKQDSKKFLKIMFSYNNKELIINETVPNRFSPKSPDKAHLNLHINSLELGDSAVYFCASSGGITGELFFGEGSRLTVL.

The CDR3 protein is CASRRTLAPQETQYF. In DNA form, the CDR3 reads TGTGCCAGCAGGCGTACGTTGGCTCCACAAGAGACCCAGTACTTC. V and J are TRBV7-9 and TRBJ2-5; D gene uncertain. This CDR3 is built from 15 residues. V lost 6 bases to trimming and J lost 2 bases, with 16 bases between them. Looked up from germline, CDR1 is SEHNR and CDR2 is FQNEAQ (reference sequence).

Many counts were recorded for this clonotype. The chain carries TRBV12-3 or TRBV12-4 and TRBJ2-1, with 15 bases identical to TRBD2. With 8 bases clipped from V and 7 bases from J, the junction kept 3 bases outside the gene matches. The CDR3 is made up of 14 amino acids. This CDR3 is CASGLAGGRNEQFF. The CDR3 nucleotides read TGTGCCAGCGGACTAGCGGGGGGGAGAAATGAGCAGTTCTTC.

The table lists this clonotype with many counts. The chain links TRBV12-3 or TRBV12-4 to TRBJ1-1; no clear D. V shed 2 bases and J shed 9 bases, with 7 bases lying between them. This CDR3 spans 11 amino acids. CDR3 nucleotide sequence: TGTGCCAGCAGTTTATTAGGTCAAGCTTTCTTT. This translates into CASSLLGQAFF.

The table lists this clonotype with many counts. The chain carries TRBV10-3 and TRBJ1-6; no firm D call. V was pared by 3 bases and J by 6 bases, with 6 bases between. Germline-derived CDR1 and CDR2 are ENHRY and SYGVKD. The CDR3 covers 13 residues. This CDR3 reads CAISDGANSPLHF. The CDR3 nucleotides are TGTGCCATCAGTGACGGAGCTAATTCACCCCTCCACTTT.

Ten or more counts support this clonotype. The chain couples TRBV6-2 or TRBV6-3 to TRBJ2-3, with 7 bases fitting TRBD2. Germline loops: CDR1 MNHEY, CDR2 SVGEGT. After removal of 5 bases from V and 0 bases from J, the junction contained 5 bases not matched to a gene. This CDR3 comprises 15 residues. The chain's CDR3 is CASSTVGGSTDTQYF. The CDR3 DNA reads TGTGCCAGCAGTACGGTCGGGGGGAGCACAGATACGCAGTATTTT.

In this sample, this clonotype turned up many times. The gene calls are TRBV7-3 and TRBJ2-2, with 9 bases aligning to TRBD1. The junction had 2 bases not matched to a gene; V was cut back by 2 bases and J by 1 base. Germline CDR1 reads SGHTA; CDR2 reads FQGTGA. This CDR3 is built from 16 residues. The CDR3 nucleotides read TGTGCCAGCAGCTTACTGGGACAGGGGAACACCGGGGAGCTGTTTTTT. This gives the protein CASSLLGQGNTGELFF.

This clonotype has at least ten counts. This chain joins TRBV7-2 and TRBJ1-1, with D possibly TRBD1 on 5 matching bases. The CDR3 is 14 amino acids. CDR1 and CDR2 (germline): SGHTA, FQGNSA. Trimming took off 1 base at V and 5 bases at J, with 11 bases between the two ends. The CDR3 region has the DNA TGTGCCAGCAGCTTAGGGGGGTTGGGGACTGAAGCTTTCTTT. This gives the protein CASSLGGLGTEAFF.

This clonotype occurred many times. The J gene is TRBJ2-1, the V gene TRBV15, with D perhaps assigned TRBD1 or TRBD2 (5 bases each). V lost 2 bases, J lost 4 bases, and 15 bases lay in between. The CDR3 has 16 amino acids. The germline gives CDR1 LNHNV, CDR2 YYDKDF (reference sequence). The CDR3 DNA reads TGTGCCACCAGCAGATTTAGCGAGGGGCCATACAATGAGCAGTTCTTC. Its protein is CATSRFSEGPYNEQFF.

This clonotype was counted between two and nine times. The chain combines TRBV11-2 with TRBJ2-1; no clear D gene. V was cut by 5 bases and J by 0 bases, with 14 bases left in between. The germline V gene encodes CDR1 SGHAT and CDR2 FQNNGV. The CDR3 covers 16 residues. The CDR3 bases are TGTGCCAGCAGCCCCCAGGAACGGAGCTCCTACAATGAGCAGTTCTTC. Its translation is CASSPQERSSYNEQFF.